Listed below are T cell receptor beta chains from one sample, sequenced in a study of T-cell memory formation after mild COVID-19. TCRdb used MiXCR to reprocess the 5' RACE reads, holding one entry per CDR3 protein. The sample holds a few hundred thousand distinct CDR3 sequences; under 25% are singletons and the top ten take around a fifth. The sequenced sample consisted of PBMCs or a T cell subset sorted from them (not recorded which). Source of these receptors: a man younger than 35 who had mild COVID-19 (a few samples of this study predate the infection). Cell type and time point are not known. Each CDR3 is given with its conserved first and last residue. Fields, in order: D gene, J gene, V gene, CDR3 protein. A D gene is named only where the DNA matches it firmly.

d_gene: -
j_gene: TRBJ1-2
v_gene: TRBV6-2/TRBV6-3
CDR3aa: CASSYFRRTENYGYTF

d_gene: -
j_gene: TRBJ2-4
v_gene: TRBV6-5
CDR3aa: CASSLGGDRDKNIQYF

d_gene: TRBD1
j_gene: TRBJ2-7
v_gene: TRBV11-1
CDR3aa: CASSPGTGVNEQYF

d_gene: TRBD1
j_gene: TRBJ2-7
v_gene: TRBV5-1
CDR3aa: CASSGLTGGYEQYF

d_gene: -
j_gene: TRBJ2-5
v_gene: TRBV29-1
CDR3aa: CSVERLAGGETQYF

d_gene: -
j_gene: TRBJ2-2
v_gene: TRBV12-3/TRBV12-4
CDR3aa: CASNLQGNTGELFF

d_gene: TRBD2
j_gene: TRBJ2-1
v_gene: TRBV20-1
CDR3aa: CSAITSGGGKQFF

d_gene: TRBD1
j_gene: TRBJ2-6
v_gene: TRBV6-5
CDR3aa: CASSTGQPGSGANVLTF

d_gene: TRBD1
j_gene: TRBJ1-5
v_gene: TRBV2
CDR3aa: CASRWDRTDQPQHF

d_gene: TRBD1
j_gene: TRBJ1-1
v_gene: TRBV29-1
CDR3aa: CSVVGLTGGSEAFF

d_gene: TRBD2
j_gene: TRBJ2-3
v_gene: TRBV7-2
CDR3aa: CASSRRTSGGDTQYF

d_gene: -
j_gene: TRBJ1-6
v_gene: TRBV2
CDR3aa: CASVGRNNSPLHF

d_gene: -
j_gene: TRBJ1-2
v_gene: TRBV28
CDR3aa: CASSAWGYGYTF

d_gene: -
j_gene: TRBJ2-1
v_gene: TRBV5-1
CDR3aa: CASSLAPTGDNEQFF

d_gene: -
j_gene: TRBJ2-5
v_gene: TRBV7-9
CDR3aa: CASSLVARGQETQYF

d_gene: -
j_gene: TRBJ1-2
v_gene: TRBV4-3
CDR3aa: CASSQSLEGTNYGYTF

d_gene: -
j_gene: TRBJ2-2
v_gene: TRBV7-3
CDR3aa: CASSPTGLTELFF

d_gene: TRBD2
j_gene: TRBJ2-3
v_gene: TRBV29-1
CDR3aa: CSVDRGETDTQYF

d_gene: TRBD2
j_gene: TRBJ2-1
v_gene: TRBV12-5
CDR3aa: CASGPGGGLLPLTSEQFF

d_gene: -
j_gene: TRBJ1-5
v_gene: TRBV20-1
CDR3aa: CSARRGGNQPQHF

d_gene: TRBD1
j_gene: TRBJ2-7
v_gene: TRBV29-1
CDR3aa: CSVEDRGINYEQYF

d_gene: TRBD1
j_gene: TRBJ1-2
v_gene: TRBV12-3/TRBV12-4
CDR3aa: CASSVHGTGGYGYTF

d_gene: -
j_gene: TRBJ1-6
v_gene: TRBV6-5
CDR3aa: CASSYRREFSPLHF

d_gene: -
j_gene: TRBJ2-1
v_gene: TRBV4-1
CDR3aa: CASSQRRLNSYNEQFF

d_gene: TRBD1
j_gene: TRBJ2-7
v_gene: TRBV12-3/TRBV12-4
CDR3aa: CASSFTPRQGRPYEQYF

d_gene: TRBD1
j_gene: TRBJ2-1
v_gene: TRBV5-1
CDR3aa: CASSLEQGSYNEQFF

d_gene: TRBD2
j_gene: TRBJ2-7
v_gene: TRBV7-6
CDR3aa: CASSTGPTVAGLTYEQYF

d_gene: -
j_gene: TRBJ1-1
v_gene: TRBV7-9
CDR3aa: CASSSDLGWTEAFF

d_gene: -
j_gene: TRBJ1-1
v_gene: TRBV9
CDR3aa: CASSNTGPGMNTEAFF

d_gene: TRBD1
j_gene: TRBJ1-1
v_gene: TRBV27
CDR3aa: CASSSAGTGYPEAFF

d_gene: -
j_gene: TRBJ1-2
v_gene: TRBV29-1
CDR3aa: CSVSRGTGYTF

d_gene: -
j_gene: TRBJ1-1
v_gene: TRBV12-5
CDR3aa: CASALWGRAEINTEAFF

d_gene: -
j_gene: TRBJ1-3
v_gene: TRBV2
CDR3aa: CASSDWDMLTSGNTIYF

d_gene: -
j_gene: TRBJ1-1
v_gene: TRBV2
CDR3aa: CASSGGPGTEAFF

d_gene: TRBD1
j_gene: TRBJ2-7
v_gene: TRBV7-2
CDR3aa: CASSLYGTGSYEQYF

d_gene: -
j_gene: TRBJ2-5
v_gene: TRBV7-3
CDR3aa: CASSFRASRETQYF

d_gene: -
j_gene: TRBJ2-7
v_gene: TRBV10-3
CDR3aa: CAISKDSYEQYF

d_gene: TRBD2
j_gene: TRBJ2-1
v_gene: TRBV7-2
CDR3aa: CASSLVRLAVYNEQFF

d_gene: -
j_gene: TRBJ2-5
v_gene: TRBV20-1
CDR3aa: CSANLWRGLGETQYF

d_gene: -
j_gene: TRBJ1-4
v_gene: TRBV2
CDR3aa: CASAQTNEKLFF

d_gene: TRBD1
j_gene: TRBJ1-1
v_gene: TRBV4-1
CDR3aa: CASSRGQANTEAFF

d_gene: TRBD2
j_gene: TRBJ2-5
v_gene: TRBV27
CDR3aa: CASRWREGETQYF

d_gene: -
j_gene: TRBJ1-4
v_gene: TRBV28
CDR3aa: CASSLWENEKLFF

d_gene: -
j_gene: TRBJ2-5
v_gene: TRBV12-3/TRBV12-4
CDR3aa: CASSPGLPASQETQYF

d_gene: -
j_gene: TRBJ1-1
v_gene: TRBV12-3/TRBV12-4
CDR3aa: CASSSHRAVNTEAFF

d_gene: -
j_gene: TRBJ1-5
v_gene: TRBV5-1
CDR3aa: CASSPGRRGNQPQHF

d_gene: -
j_gene: TRBJ1-1
v_gene: TRBV18
CDR3aa: CASSPTGQNTEAFF

d_gene: TRBD2
j_gene: TRBJ2-3
v_gene: TRBV7-9
CDR3aa: CASSSGLAGVGHTQYF

d_gene: -
j_gene: TRBJ1-1
v_gene: TRBV5-1
CDR3aa: CASRVGGRTMNTEAFF

d_gene: -
j_gene: TRBJ1-3
v_gene: TRBV6-5
CDR3aa: CASSYSAREAAGNTIYF

d_gene: TRBD2
j_gene: TRBJ2-2
v_gene: TRBV12-5
CDR3aa: CASGFPGGSTGELIF

d_gene: TRBD1
j_gene: TRBJ1-2
v_gene: TRBV18
CDR3aa: CASSPLTGGEDGYTF

d_gene: -
j_gene: TRBJ2-1
v_gene: TRBV5-1
CDR3aa: CASSFDGDGEQFF

d_gene: TRBD1
j_gene: TRBJ2-3
v_gene: TRBV5-1
CDR3aa: CASNPARGYTDTQYF

d_gene: -
j_gene: TRBJ1-4
v_gene: TRBV7-2
CDR3aa: CASSWRGAANEKLFF

d_gene: TRBD2
j_gene: TRBJ2-1
v_gene: TRBV7-7
CDR3aa: CASSLVSGETNEQFF

d_gene: -
j_gene: TRBJ1-2
v_gene: TRBV6-6
CDR3aa: CASSQSTDRLLLGYTF

d_gene: -
j_gene: TRBJ2-1
v_gene: TRBV5-1
CDR3aa: CASSQTRVSSYNEQFF

d_gene: -
j_gene: TRBJ1-1
v_gene: TRBV6-5
CDR3aa: CASSYSPSHTEAFF

d_gene: TRBD2
j_gene: TRBJ2-5
v_gene: TRBV6-5
CDR3aa: CASSSTAGVPETQYF